The rows below give T cell receptor beta chains drawn from one sample of a study of blood T cells in healthy people across ages. A single record per CDR3 protein comes from TCRdb applying MiXCR to the 5' RACE reads. The repertoire holds 2 million or so distinct CDR3 sequences, around 50% seen once, with about 2.1% in the top ten. Sequencing was performed on blood. These receptors all stem from a woman aged 40 to 50 in good health. The CDR3 runs from the conserved cysteine through the conserved F or W. Fields, in order: CDR3 length, D gene, V gene, clone size, J gene, CDR3 DNA, CDR3 protein. The D gene is left open where the match is weak. Some rows mark clone size as missing; the rest say once, few, many or name a class of expanded clone.

14,TRBD1,TRBV15,few,TRBJ2-7,TGTGCCACCAGCCGGGGACAGGGTTTCCTCGAGCAGTACTTC,CATSRGQGFLEQYF
13,TRBD1,TRBV29-1,.,TRBJ1-1,TGCAGCGTGGCGGACAGGGTGAGCACTGAAGCTTTCTTT,CSVADRVSTEAFF
15,.,TRBV28,few,TRBJ2-1,TGTGCCAGCAGTTTCGGGGACAACCCCTACAATGAGCAGTTCTTC,CASSFGDNPYNEQFF
16,.,TRBV4-3,.,TRBJ1-1,TGCGCCAGCAGCCCCAAGACACTGGATATGAACACTGAAGCTTTCTTT,CASSPKTLDMNTEAFF
15,.,TRBV4-1,.,TRBJ1-2,TGCGCCAGCAGCTACACTAGGACAGCCCCTTATGGCTACACCTTC,CASSYTRTAPYGYTF
15,TRBD1,TRBV4-2,.,TRBJ1-4,TGTGCCAGCAGCCAAGCCGGGACAGATAATGAAAAACTGTTTTTT,CASSQAGTDNEKLFF
15,.,TRBV2,.,TRBJ2-5,TGTGCCAGCAGCAGTCCCCGGGGGACAAAAGAGACCCAGTACTTC,CASSSPRGTKETQYF
14,.,TRBV20-1,few,TRBJ2-3,TGCAGTGCCCCTGTTGGGGGCCTTACAGATACGCAGTATTTT,CSAPVGGLTDTQYF
18,TRBD1,TRBV7-6,.,TRBJ2-1,TGTGCCAGCAGCTCACGGGGTGATGGGACAGGGACCTACAATGAGCAGTTCTTC,CASSSRGDGTGTYNEQFF
15,.,TRBV6-2/TRBV6-3,.,TRBJ2-3,TGTGCCAGCAGTAAACGGGTAACCAGCACAGATACGCAGTATTTT,CASSKRVTSTDTQYF
19,TRBD1,TRBV3-1,.,TRBJ2-5,TGTGCCAGCAGCCAAGTCAGCGCGGACGGGACAGGGGCCCCAGAGACCCAGTACTTC,CASSQVSADGTGAPETQYF
14,.,TRBV5-1,once,TRBJ1-4,TGCGCCAGCAGCCTAGGGTGGGCTGATGAAAAACTGTTTTTT,CASSLGWADEKLFF
15,TRBD2,TRBV20-1,.,TRBJ2-1,TGCAGTGTCAACACTCTAGCGGGGCTGAACAATGAGCAGTTCTTC,CSVNTLAGLNNEQFF
11,.,TRBV5-1,few,TRBJ2-1,TGCGCCAGCACGTGGAGAAATGAGCAGTTCTTC,CASTWRNEQFF
13,.,TRBV18,.,TRBJ1-2,TGTGCCAGCTCACCACGTGCCAGTTATGGCTACACCTTC,CASSPRASYGYTF
16,TRBD1,TRBV10-1,few,TRBJ2-5,TGCGCCAGTGACAGGGAGCCGAAGGAGAGTCAAGAGACCCAGTACTTC,CASDREPKESQETQYF
13,.,TRBV7-2,.,TRBJ2-1,TGTGCCAGCAACCGCGGCGGGTACAATGAGCAGTTCTTC,CASNRGGYNEQFF
12,.,TRBV4-2,once,TRBJ2-5,TGTGCCAGCAGCCAAAGATCCCATGAGCAGTACTTC,CASSQRSHEQYF
15,TRBD1,TRBV11-2,.,TRBJ2-1,TGTGCCAGCAGCTTAGTACTGACAGGGTTCTATGAGCAGTTCTTC,CASSLVLTGFYEQFF
16,TRBD2,TRBV7-6,.,TRBJ2-1,TGTGCCAGCAGCGAGGTAGCGGGGGAGTTAGACAACGAGCAGTTCTTC,CASSEVAGELDNEQFF
11,.,TRBV28,.,TRBJ2-3,TGTGCCAGCAGTTTATTGCGAACGCAGTATTTT,CASSLLRTQYF
15,TRBD1,TRBV11-2,few,TRBJ2-7,TGTGCCAGCAGCTTAGAACAGGGGGCTACGAGGGAGCAGTACTTC,CASSLEQGATREQYF
15,.,TRBV4-3,.,TRBJ2-7,TGCGCCAGCAGCCTCCGATCGAGCTCCTACAATGAGCAGTACTTC,CASSLRSSSYNEQYF
14,.,TRBV29-1,.,TRBJ2-5,TGCAGCGTGGTCACCGGGGGTACTATCGAGACCCTGTACTTC,CSVVTGGTIETLYF
16,TRBD1,TRBV11-2,.,TRBJ2-7,TGTGCCAGCAGCTTTACACGGGACAGGGGAACCTACGAGCAGTACTTC,CASSFTRDRGTYEQYF
16,.,TRBV13,.,TRBJ2-5,TGTGCCAGCAGCTCCCGGGATTGGGGGCCGGAGGGGACCCAGTACTTC,CASSSRDWGPEGTQYF
14,TRBD1,TRBV20-1,few,TRBJ2-5,TGCAGTGCTACCGGGACAGGGGGACCCGGGACCCAGTACTTC,CSATGTGGPGTQYF
14,TRBD1,TRBV10-3,few,TRBJ1-2,TGTGCCATCTCAGTAGACAGGGGCCCCTATGGCTACACCTTC,CAISVDRGPYGYTF
15,.,TRBV5-1,few,TRBJ2-1,TGCGCCAGCAGCGGTGCCGACAGCTCCTACAATGAGCAGTTCTTC,CASSGADSSYNEQFF
15,TRBD2,TRBV5-1,.,TRBJ2-2,TGCGCCAGCAGATTGACTAGCGGGAACACCGGGGAGCTGTTTTTT,CASRLTSGNTGELFF
15,.,TRBV15,few,TRBJ1-2,TGTGCCACCAGCGGAGAGACAGGAGCCCATTATGGCTACACCTTC,CATSGETGAHYGYTF
16,.,TRBV25-1,.,TRBJ2-3,TGTGCCAGCAGTGATTCAATGGGAGGTGGGACAGATACGGAGTATTTT,CASSDSMGGGTDTEYF
15,TRBD2,TRBV7-2,few,TRBJ2-4,TGTGCCAGCAGCCAGCCCGGGCGGGGGAAAAACATTCAGTACTTC,CASSQPGRGKNIQYF